Listed here are 7 T cell receptor beta chains from one sample, sequenced in a study of beta chain features in type 1 diabetes. Study-level points and caveats: Researchers report that Type 1 diabetes patients had moderately but significantly shorter TCRB CDR3s across all four CD4+ subsets.

The sequenced template was cDNA made from the entire isolated RNA. TCRdb keeps only in-frame clones here, not all; method: immunoSEQ multiplex PCR. The table has approximately 730,000 clones, about an eighth seen once; the top ten hold 0.022%. For these TCRs, the target antigens are not known. The sample comprised naive CD4+ T cells from blood. These receptors originate from a man aged 18 to 30 with type 1 diabetes.

The table lists this clone with a few counts. J is TRBJ2-6 and V is TRBV7-2; D is unclear. V dropped 6 bases and J dropped 0 bases, with 6 bases sitting between them. Germline loops: CDR1 SGHTA, CDR2 FQGNSA. The CDR3 length is 14 residues. For the CDR3, the DNA is TGTGCCAGCAGTCGAAGCTCTGGGGCCAACGTCCTGACTTTC. As protein: CASSRSSGANVLTF.

This clone was seen only a few times. This chain joins TRBV18 and TRBJ1-2; possible D gene TRBD1, 5 bases. The CDR3 is 13 amino acids. From germline, CDR1 is KGHSH and CDR2 LQKENI. V lost 5 bases to trimming and J lost 5 bases, with 12 bases between them. The CDR3 loop reads CASSTGSGYGYTF. CDR3 bases: TGTGCCAGCTCAACGGGCTCAGGGTATGGCTACACCTTC.

The V gene is TRBV7-2, the J gene TRBJ2-5; D gene unclear. Per the germline V gene, CDR1 is SGHTA and CDR2 is FQGNSA. This CDR3 is built from 13 residues. Trimming stripped 5 bases from V and 14 bases from J, with 21 bases between. The chain's CDR3 is CASSQILGSAGYF. In nucleotides, the CDR3 is TGTGCCAGCAGCCAAATATTGGGCAGTGCCGGATACTTC.

Only a few counts were recorded for this clone. CDR3 DNA: TGTGCCATCAGTCATCCTGGGGGACAGGGGCGACCCTACGAGCAGTACTTC. Translating gives CAISHPGGQGRPYEQYF. The chain combines TRBV10-3 with TRBJ2-7; 10 bases line up with TRBD1. Trimming took 5 bases from V and 2 from J; bases not matched to a gene: 12. This CDR3 has 17 amino acids. Germline CDR1 ENHRY, CDR2 SYGVKD.

This clone was seen a handful of times. This sequence joins TRBV7-2 and TRBJ1-2, with 11 positions matching TRBD1. From germline, CDR1 is SGHTA and CDR2 FQGNSA. The CDR3 runs 12 residues. V trimming: 4 bases; J trimming: 13 bases; junction bases outside the gene matches: 5. CDR3 loop: CASSSGQGAVTF. The CDR3, as DNA: TGTGCCAGCAGCTCTGGACAGGGGGCTGTCACCTTC.

This chain links TRBV5-4 with TRBJ2-7; D is possibly TRBD1 (5 bases). Germline CDR1 and CDR2: SGHNT and YYREEE (reference sequence). The CDR3 is 15 amino acids. The V gene lost 0 bases and the J gene lost 7 bases, with 17 bases spanning the gap. The CDR3, as DNA: TGTGCCAGCAGCTTGGGCCAGGGCGCTACGAGGGAGCAGTACTTC. Translating it yields CASSLGQGATREQYF.

J is TRBJ1-2 and V is TRBV29-1; D is possibly TRBD1 (5 bases). Trimming stripped 2 bases from V and 5 bases from J, with 12 bases between. Germline V gene lookup returns CDR1 SQVTM and CDR2 ANQGSEA. This CDR3 spans 13 amino acids. The CDR3 DNA reads as TGCAGCGTTGAAAGGGAGGGGAAGTATGGCTACACCTTC. The encoded protein is CSVEREGKYGYTF.